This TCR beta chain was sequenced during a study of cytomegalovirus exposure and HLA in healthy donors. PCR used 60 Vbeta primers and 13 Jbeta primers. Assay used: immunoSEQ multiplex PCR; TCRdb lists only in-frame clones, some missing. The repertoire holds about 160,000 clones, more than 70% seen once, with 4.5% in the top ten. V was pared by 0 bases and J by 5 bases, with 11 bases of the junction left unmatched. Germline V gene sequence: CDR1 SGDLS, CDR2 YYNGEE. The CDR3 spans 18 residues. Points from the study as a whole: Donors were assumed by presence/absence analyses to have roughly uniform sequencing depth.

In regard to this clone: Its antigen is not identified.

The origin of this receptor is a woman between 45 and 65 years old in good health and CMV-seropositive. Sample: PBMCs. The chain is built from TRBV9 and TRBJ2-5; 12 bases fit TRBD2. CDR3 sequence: CASSVDLAGGPGVETQYF. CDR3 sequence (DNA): TGTGCCAGCAGCGTAGACCTAGCGGGAGGGCCGGGAGTGGAGACCCAGTACTTC.